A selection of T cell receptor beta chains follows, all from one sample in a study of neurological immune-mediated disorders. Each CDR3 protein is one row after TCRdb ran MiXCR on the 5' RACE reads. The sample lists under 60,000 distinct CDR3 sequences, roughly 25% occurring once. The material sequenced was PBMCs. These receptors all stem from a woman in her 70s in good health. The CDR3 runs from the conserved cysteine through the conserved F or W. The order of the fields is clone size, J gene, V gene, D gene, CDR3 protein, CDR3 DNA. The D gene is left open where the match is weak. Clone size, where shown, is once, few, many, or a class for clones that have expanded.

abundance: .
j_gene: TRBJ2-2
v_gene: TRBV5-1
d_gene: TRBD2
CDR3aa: CASSSAISTSGSVYTGELFF
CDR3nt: TGCGCCAGCAGCTCCGCTATCTCGACTAGCGGGAGTGTGTACACCGGGGAGCTGTTTTTT

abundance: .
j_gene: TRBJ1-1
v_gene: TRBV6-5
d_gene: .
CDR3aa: CASKAGANTEAFF
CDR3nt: TGTGCCAGCAAAGCAGGGGCGAACACTGAAGCTTTCTTT

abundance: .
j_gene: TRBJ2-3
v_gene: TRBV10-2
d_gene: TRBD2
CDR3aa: CASSGRGLTPDTQYF
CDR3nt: TGCGCCAGCAGCGGGAGGGGACTGACCCCAGATACGCAGTATTTT

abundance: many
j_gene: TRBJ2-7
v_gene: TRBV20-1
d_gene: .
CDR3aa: CSARGQTSSYEQYF
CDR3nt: TGCAGTGCTCGAGGACAGACCAGCTCCTACGAGCAGTACTTC

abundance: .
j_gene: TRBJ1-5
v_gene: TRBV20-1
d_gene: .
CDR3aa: CSARVTGYQTQHF
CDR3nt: TGCAGTGCTAGAGTCACAGGGTATCAGACACAGCATTTT

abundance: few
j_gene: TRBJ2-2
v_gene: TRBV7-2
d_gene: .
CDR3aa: CASSFGRDVGELFF
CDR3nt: TGTGCCAGCAGCTTCGGCAGGGACGTAGGGGAGCTGTTTTTT

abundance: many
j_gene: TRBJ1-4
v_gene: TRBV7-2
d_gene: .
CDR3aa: CASSLGNRAGEKLFF
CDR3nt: TGTGCCAGCAGCCTGGGAAACAGAGCGGGTGAAAAACTGTTTTTT

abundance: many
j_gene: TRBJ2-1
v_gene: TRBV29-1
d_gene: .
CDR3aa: CSVEGGRGSYNEQFF
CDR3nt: TGCAGCGTTGAAGGGGGGCGGGGGAGTTACAATGAGCAGTTCTTC

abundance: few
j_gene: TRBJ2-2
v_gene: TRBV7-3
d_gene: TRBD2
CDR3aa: CASRPGGGDTGELFF
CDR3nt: TGTGCCAGCAGGCCGGGGGGAGGGGACACCGGGGAGCTGTTTTTT

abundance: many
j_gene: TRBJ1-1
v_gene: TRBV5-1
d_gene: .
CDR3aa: CASSWGSGGNTEAFF
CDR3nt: TGCGCCAGCAGCTGGGGGTCAGGAGGGAACACTGAAGCTTTCTTT